Each of the 16 T cell receptor beta chains below was sequenced from the same sample in a study of response to subunit inactivated influenza vaccine. TCRdb fed the RT-PCR reads into MiXCR, producing one record per CDR3 protein. This table has under 200,000 distinct CDR3 sequences, roughly 10% appearing once. The material was CD8+ T cells sorted from PBMCs, obtained 23 months after vaccination. The receptor set was obtained from a man aged 45 to 75 who received an inactivated influenza vaccine.

This clonotype was detected ten times or more. The V call is TRBV6-5, the J call TRBJ2-3; D is unclear. Germline-derived CDR1 and CDR2 are MNHEY and SVGAGI. CDR3 length: 15 residues. Deletions cut 0 bases from V and 2 bases from J, with 9 bases between. Here the CDR3 DNA reads TGTGCCAGCAGTTACTCTACAGATCTCACAGATACGCAGTATTTT. Residues: CASSYSTDLTDTQYF.

This clonotype was picked up many times. The chain combines TRBV28 with TRBJ2-2; no firm D call. Germline V gene data show CDR1 as MDHEN and CDR2 as SYDVKM. The CDR3 consists of 15 residues. V lost 2 bases, J lost 3 bases, and 10 bases lay in between. The CDR3 region has the DNA TGTGCCAGCAGTTTAACGACGGCCTACACCGGGGAGCTGTTTTTT. Amino acids: CASSLTTAYTGELFF.

This clonotype was found a few times. This chain joins TRBV7-9 and TRBJ1-5; D is perhaps TRBD1 (6 bases). Germline assignment: CDR1 SEHNR and CDR2 FQNEAQ (reference sequence). The V gene lost 0 bases and the J gene lost 6 bases, with 9 bases spanning the gap. This CDR3 region has 14 residues. CDR3 loop: CASSLAGGGQPQHF. The CDR3 DNA follows: TGTGCCAGCAGCTTAGCGGGGGGCGGTCAGCCCCAGCATTTT.

The V call is TRBV4-3, the J call TRBJ1-1, with D hard to call. The V end lost 4 bases, the J end lost 0 bases, and 18 bases lay between the germline ends. From germline, CDR1 is LGHNA and CDR2 YSLEER. This CDR3 is 17 amino acids long. The CDR3, as DNA: TGCGCCAGCAGCCCCGCCGACCGGGCCGCCTTGAACACTGAAGCTTTCTTT. Its translation is CASSPADRAALNTEAFF.

There are a few counts of this clonotype. The chain couples TRBV14 to TRBJ2-3; D ambiguous. Germline CDR1 and CDR2: SGHDN and FVKESK. Trimming took 0 bases from V and 0 from J, leaving 10 bases between them. The CDR3 length is 16 residues. This chain's CDR3 is CASSQDWPRSTDTQYF. CDR3 bases: TGTGCCAGCAGCCAAGACTGGCCGAGAAGCACAGATACGCAGTATTTT.

This clonotype was counted a few times. A junction end diverges from the germline sequence, so it may reflect a read error. The chain couples TRBV7-9 to TRBJ1-1; D unresolved. Germline CDR1 reads SEHNR; CDR2 reads FQNEAQ (reference sequence). The CDR3 totals 10 residues. CDR3 coding DNA: TGTGCCAGCAGCCAAAACCCTATTAGCTTT. This sequence encodes CASSQNPISF.

This clonotype was seen many times. This chain links TRBV12-3 or TRBV12-4 with TRBJ2-2; D is unclear. V shed 3 bases and J shed 2 bases, with 4 bases lying between them. The CDR3 has 13 amino acids. The CDR3 DNA is TGTGCCAGCAGTTTCCCCAACACCGGGGAGCTGTTTTTT. Its translation is CASSFPNTGELFF.

This clonotype was counted only a few times. This chain joins TRBV27 and TRBJ2-2; D ambiguous. In germline, CDR1 is MNHEY, CDR2 SMNVEV (reference sequence). CDR3 length equals 13 residues. V was trimmed by 1 base and J by 7 bases, leaving 7 bases between them. The CDR3 loop reads CASSLLAFGELFF. CDR3 DNA sequence: TGTGCCAGCAGTTTATTGGCTTTCGGGGAGCTGTTTTTT.

This clonotype has at least ten counts. The rearrangement uses TRBV3-1 and TRBJ2-5; 8 nucleotides align to TRBD1. Per the germline V gene, CDR1 is LGHDT and CDR2 is YNNKEL (reference sequence). After removal of 4 bases from V and 2 bases from J, the junction contained 3 bases not matched to a gene. The CDR3 is made up of 14 amino acids. The CDR3 here is CASSLGQGQETQYF. The CDR3 DNA follows: TGTGCCAGCAGCCTCGGACAGGGACAAGAGACCCAGTACTTC.

This clonotype was seen a few times. J is TRBJ2-7 and V is TRBV5-1, with D perhaps TRBD1 or TRBD2 (5 bases each). Germline CDR1 reads SGHRS; CDR2 reads YFSETQ. V lost 3 bases to trimming and J lost 1 base, with 11 bases between them. The CDR3 spans 14 residues. The CDR3 DNA follows: TGCGCCAGCAGCTGGGGGATCGGTTCCTACGAGCAGTACTTC. This sequence encodes CASSWGIGSYEQYF.

This clonotype has more than one count but fewer than ten. The CDR3: CASPLPTSGSGKTQYF. DNA of the CDR3: TGTGCCAGCCCCCTGCCCACTAGCGGGAGCGGGAAGACCCAGTACTTC. The chain recombines TRBV9 with TRBJ2-5, with 11 positions matching TRBD2. V lost 7 bases, J lost 6 bases, and 14 bases stayed unmatched. Germline loops: CDR1 SGDLS, CDR2 YYNGEE. The CDR3 has 16 amino acids.

This clonotype has ten or more counts. The chain has TRBV12-3 or TRBV12-4 and TRBJ2-2; D remains ambiguous. This CDR3 contains 13 residues. V lost 5 bases and J lost 2, with 6 bases in between. The chain's CDR3 is CASSPVNTGELFF. CDR3 nucleotides: TGTGCCAGCAGTCCGGTAAACACCGGGGAGCTGTTTTTT.

This clonotype was found many times. The gene calls are TRBV3-1 and TRBJ2-7; D not resolved. The CDR3 runs 15 residues. Trimming removed 4 bases at V and 3 bases at J, with 16 bases between. Germline-derived CDR1 and CDR2 are LGHDT and YNNKEL (reference sequence). CDR3 sequence (DNA): TGTGCCAGCAGCCTTAGGATGGACGGTTACTACGAGCAGTACTTC. Translated, it gives CASSLRMDGYYEQYF.

This sequence joins TRBV4-3 and TRBJ2-3; D is ambiguous. This CDR3 comprises 14 residues. V was pared by 4 bases and J by 0 bases, with 8 bases between. Germline V gene sequence: CDR1 LGHNA, CDR2 YSLEER. The CDR3 loop reads CASSRQASTDTQYF. The CDR3 DNA is TGCGCCAGCAGCCGACAAGCTAGCACAGATACGCAGTATTTT.

There are a few counts of this clonotype. The V and J genes are TRBV7-9 and TRBJ2-7; D may match TRBD1 or TRBD2 (5 bases each). Germline V gives CDR1 SEHNR, CDR2 FQNEAQ (reference sequence). The CDR3 spans 14 residues. V lost 5 bases, J lost 3 bases, and 14 bases lay in between. The CDR3: CASSVSGAGYEQYF. Here the CDR3 DNA reads TGTGCCAGCAGCGTCTCCGGGGCCGGCTACGAGCAGTACTTC.

This clonotype was counted ten times or more. The genes are TRBV7-6 and TRBJ2-7; D is perhaps TRBD1 (6 bases). Trimming removed 3 bases from V and 2 bases from J, with 17 bases in between. CDR3 size: 16 residues. Germline V CDR1 and CDR2: SGHVS, FNYEAQ. The CDR3 bases are TGTGCCAGCAGCTTTTACGGGACAACTTCGCCCTACGAGCAGTACTTC. Translation: CASSFYGTTSPYEQYF.